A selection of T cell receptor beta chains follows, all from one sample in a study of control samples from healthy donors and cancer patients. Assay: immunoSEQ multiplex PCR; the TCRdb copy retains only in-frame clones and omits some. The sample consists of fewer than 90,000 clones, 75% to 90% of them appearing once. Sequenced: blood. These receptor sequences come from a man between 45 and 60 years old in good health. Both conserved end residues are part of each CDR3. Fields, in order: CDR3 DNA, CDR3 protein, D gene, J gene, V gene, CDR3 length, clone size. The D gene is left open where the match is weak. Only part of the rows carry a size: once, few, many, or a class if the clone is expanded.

CDR3 DNA: TGTGCCAGCAGCCAGATTGGGACACCTCAAGAGACCCAGTACTTC
CDR3 protein: CASSQIGTPQETQYF
D gene: -
J gene: TRBJ2-5
V gene: TRBV6-5
CDR3 length: 15
clone size: many

CDR3 DNA: TGTGCCTGGAATACAGGGGGTTTGGGGGGAGAGAATGAAAAACTGTTTTTT
CDR3 protein: CAWNTGGLGGENEKLFF
D gene: TRBD1
J gene: TRBJ1-4
V gene: TRBV30
CDR3 length: 17
clone size: -

CDR3 DNA: TGTGCCAGCAGTTACCCAGGGGAAGCGAACACTGAAGCTTTCTTT
CDR3 protein: CASSYPGEANTEAFF
D gene: -
J gene: TRBJ1-1
V gene: TRBV28
CDR3 length: 15
clone size: -

CDR3 DNA: TGTGCCAGCAGTCTCTTAGCGGGAAAGAGCACTGAAGCTTTCTTT
CDR3 protein: CASSLLAGKSTEAFF
D gene: -
J gene: TRBJ1-1
V gene: TRBV28
CDR3 length: 15
clone size: -

CDR3 DNA: TGTGCCAGCAGCTTGGGGGCCGGGGAGCTGTTTTTT
CDR3 protein: CASSLGAGELFF
D gene: -
J gene: TRBJ2-2
V gene: TRBV11-2
CDR3 length: 12
clone size: few

CDR3 DNA: TGTGCCAGCAGCTCGGGACACCTCACTGAAGCTTTCTTT
CDR3 protein: CASSSGHLTEAFF
D gene: -
J gene: TRBJ1-1
V gene: TRBV7-9
CDR3 length: 13
clone size: -

CDR3 DNA: TGTGCCAGCAGCCCAAGGACACCTCCGGAAAAACTGTTTTTT
CDR3 protein: CASSPRTPPEKLFF
D gene: -
J gene: TRBJ1-4
V gene: TRBV27
CDR3 length: 14
clone size: -

CDR3 DNA: TGTGCCAGCAGCGGATTCCTCCGGGGGTCCGATACGCAGTATTTT
CDR3 protein: CASSGFLRGSDTQYF
D gene: -
J gene: TRBJ2-3
V gene: TRBV7-9
CDR3 length: 15
clone size: few

CDR3 DNA: TGCAGCGTTGCCCGGGATAATGAAAAACTGTTTTTT
CDR3 protein: CSVARDNEKLFF
D gene: -
J gene: TRBJ1-4
V gene: TRBV29-1
CDR3 length: 12
clone size: -

CDR3 DNA: TGTGCCAGCAGCGTTTCGGATAGCAATCAGCCCCAGCATTTT
CDR3 protein: CASSVSDSNQPQHF
D gene: -
J gene: TRBJ1-5
V gene: TRBV9
CDR3 length: 14
clone size: -

CDR3 DNA: TGTGCCAGCAGTTACCCACCGGGACAGGGGGCCTACGAGCAGTACTTC
CDR3 protein: CASSYPPGQGAYEQYF
D gene: TRBD1
J gene: TRBJ2-7
V gene: TRBV6-5
CDR3 length: 16
clone size: -

CDR3 DNA: TGTGCCAGCAGCTCCCCCCCGCCCGGAACAACCTACAATGAGCAGTTCTTC
CDR3 protein: CASSSPPPGTTYNEQFF
D gene: -
J gene: TRBJ2-1
V gene: TRBV7-9
CDR3 length: 17
clone size: -

CDR3 DNA: TGTGCCAGCAGACTGACTAGCGGGGGTCTGGACGAGCAGTACTTC
CDR3 protein: CASRLTSGGLDEQYF
D gene: TRBD2
J gene: TRBJ2-7
V gene: TRBV2
CDR3 length: 15
clone size: -

CDR3 DNA: TGCGCCAGCAGTGAATCTCCGGGACTTGAAGCTTTCTTT
CDR3 protein: CASSESPGLEAFF
D gene: -
J gene: TRBJ1-1
V gene: TRBV10-2
CDR3 length: 13
clone size: -

CDR3 DNA: TGTGCCAGCAGGGGGGTGTTGGACACCATATATTTT
CDR3 protein: CASRGVLDTIYF
D gene: -
J gene: TRBJ1-3
V gene: TRBV2
CDR3 length: 12
clone size: medium-sized

CDR3 DNA: TGTGCCAGCAGTGAGGACAGGATTAGCAATCAGCCCCAGCATTTT
CDR3 protein: CASSEDRISNQPQHF
D gene: TRBD1
J gene: TRBJ1-5
V gene: TRBV2
CDR3 length: 15
clone size: -

CDR3 DNA: TGTGCCAGCAGTGAAGGGAGGACGTACAATGAGCAGTTCTTC
CDR3 protein: CASSEGRTYNEQFF
D gene: -
J gene: TRBJ2-1
V gene: TRBV6-1
CDR3 length: 14
clone size: -

CDR3 DNA: TGTGCCAGCAGCTTCCTCCGCACAGGGAACTATGGCTACACCTTC
CDR3 protein: CASSFLRTGNYGYTF
D gene: -
J gene: TRBJ1-2
V gene: TRBV5-4
CDR3 length: 15
clone size: -

CDR3 DNA: TGTGCCAGCAGCGTAGGGGTCAGGGGGAACACTGAAGCTTTCTTT
CDR3 protein: CASSVGVRGNTEAFF
D gene: -
J gene: TRBJ1-1
V gene: TRBV9
CDR3 length: 15
clone size: -

CDR3 DNA: TGTGCCAGCAGTGATTGGGGCTCCTACGAGCAGTACTTC
CDR3 protein: CASSDWGSYEQYF
D gene: -
J gene: TRBJ2-7
V gene: TRBV25-1
CDR3 length: 13
clone size: -

CDR3 DNA: TGCGCCAGCAGCCAAGATCACGCAGTCGTAACTGGGGGCTACACCTTC
CDR3 protein: CASSQDHAVVTGGYTF
D gene: -
J gene: TRBJ1-2
V gene: TRBV4-3
CDR3 length: 16
clone size: -

CDR3 DNA: TGTGCCAGCAGCTACCGGGACAGGGGCTACGAGCAGTACTTC
CDR3 protein: CASSYRDRGYEQYF
D gene: TRBD1
J gene: TRBJ2-7
V gene: TRBV11-3
CDR3 length: 14
clone size: -

CDR3 DNA: TGTGCCAGCAAAGCAGGACAGGGTTACGGCTACACCTTC
CDR3 protein: CASKAGQGYGYTF
D gene: TRBD1
J gene: TRBJ1-2
V gene: TRBV6-5
CDR3 length: 13
clone size: -

CDR3 DNA: TGTGCCAGCAGTTACTCGACCCCAAACACTGAAGCTTTCTTT
CDR3 protein: CASSYSTPNTEAFF
D gene: -
J gene: TRBJ1-1
V gene: TRBV6-5
CDR3 length: 14
clone size: -

CDR3 DNA: TGTGCCAGTAAAAAGAGGGGTGGTGACACCGGGGAGCTGTTTTTT
CDR3 protein: CASKKRGGDTGELFF
D gene: -
J gene: TRBJ2-2
V gene: TRBV11-2
CDR3 length: 15
clone size: -

CDR3 DNA: TGTGCCAGCAGTTCTGGGTTTGGGTACGAGCAGTACTTC
CDR3 protein: CASSSGFGYEQYF
D gene: -
J gene: TRBJ2-7
V gene: TRBV12-3/TRBV12-4
CDR3 length: 13
clone size: -

CDR3 DNA: TGTGCCAGCAGCTCGGGTAGCTTCGCCGGGGAGCTGTTTTTT
CDR3 protein: CASSSGSFAGELFF
D gene: -
J gene: TRBJ2-2
V gene: TRBV7-6
CDR3 length: 14
clone size: -

CDR3 DNA: TGTGCCAGCAGCCCTCAGGGGGCCGGGGAAGAGACCCAGTACTTC
CDR3 protein: CASSPQGAGEETQYF
D gene: TRBD1
J gene: TRBJ2-5
V gene: TRBV11-3
CDR3 length: 15
clone size: -

CDR3 DNA: TGTGCCAGCAGCTTATCGACACCGGGGAGAAGGTCACCCCCCCACTTT
CDR3 protein: CASSLSTPGRRSPPHF
D gene: -
J gene: TRBJ1-6
V gene: TRBV7-4
CDR3 length: 16
clone size: -

CDR3 DNA: TGTGCCAGCGCGGGCACTTTAGATACGCAGTATTTT
CDR3 protein: CASAGTLDTQYF
D gene: -
J gene: TRBJ2-3
V gene: TRBV12-3/TRBV12-4
CDR3 length: 12
clone size: -

CDR3 DNA: TGCAGCGTTTCCCGGGACATAGACTCTGGGGCCAACGTCCTGACTTTC
CDR3 protein: CSVSRDIDSGANVLTF
D gene: -
J gene: TRBJ2-6
V gene: TRBV29-1
CDR3 length: 16
clone size: once

CDR3 DNA: TGTGCCAGCAGCCAATATCAGGGGCCCGAGCAGTACTTC
CDR3 protein: CASSQYQGPEQYF
D gene: -
J gene: TRBJ2-7
V gene: TRBV11-2
CDR3 length: 13
clone size: -

CDR3 DNA: TGTGCCAGCAGCTTTTACGCGGGGGAGACCCAGTACTTC
CDR3 protein: CASSFYAGETQYF
D gene: -
J gene: TRBJ2-5
V gene: TRBV7-3
CDR3 length: 13
clone size: -

CDR3 DNA: TGTGCCAGCAGGTGGTTTAGCACAGATACGCAGTATTTT
CDR3 protein: CASRWFSTDTQYF
D gene: -
J gene: TRBJ2-3
V gene: TRBV2
CDR3 length: 13
clone size: -

CDR3 DNA: TGTGCCAGCAGCTTCGACAGGTTAGCTGGAAACACCATATATTTT
CDR3 protein: CASSFDRLAGNTIYF
D gene: -
J gene: TRBJ1-3
V gene: TRBV13
CDR3 length: 15
clone size: -

CDR3 DNA: TGTGCCATCAACCGGGGCACCGGGGAGCTGTTTTTT
CDR3 protein: CAINRGTGELFF
D gene: -
J gene: TRBJ2-2
V gene: TRBV10-3
CDR3 length: 12
clone size: once

CDR3 DNA: TGTGCCAGCAGACCAGGGGGCGCCTCCTACAATGAGCAGTTCTTC
CDR3 protein: CASRPGGASYNEQFF
D gene: TRBD1
J gene: TRBJ2-1
V gene: TRBV13
CDR3 length: 15
clone size: -

CDR3 DNA: TGTGCCAGTAGTACGGTTGGTGGACTCCCGATGCGGGTCGAGCAGTACTTC
CDR3 protein: CASSTVGGLPMRVEQYF
D gene: -
J gene: TRBJ2-7
V gene: TRBV19
CDR3 length: 17
clone size: -

CDR3 DNA: TGTGCCAGCAGTTACATCACAGGACAGGGTGGCTCACCCCTCCACTTT
CDR3 protein: CASSYITGQGGSPLHF
D gene: TRBD1
J gene: TRBJ1-6
V gene: TRBV6-2/TRBV6-3
CDR3 length: 16
clone size: -

CDR3 DNA: TGTGCCAGCAGCCAAGTGGTAACAGGGGCCACAGATACGCAGTATTTT
CDR3 protein: CASSQVVTGATDTQYF
D gene: TRBD1
J gene: TRBJ2-3
V gene: TRBV3-1/TRBV3-2
CDR3 length: 16
clone size: once

CDR3 DNA: TGTGCCAGCAGTGATCCGGGGAGCTCCTACGAGCAGTACTTC
CDR3 protein: CASSDPGSSYEQYF
D gene: -
J gene: TRBJ2-7
V gene: TRBV6-1
CDR3 length: 14
clone size: -

CDR3 DNA: TGTGCCAGCTCACCGAGACAAGTAGGAGTAAAAGAGACCCAGTACTTC
CDR3 protein: CASSPRQVGVKETQYF
D gene: -
J gene: TRBJ2-5
V gene: TRBV18
CDR3 length: 16
clone size: few

CDR3 DNA: TGTGCCAGCAGCTTGGGAGGGGGGCTAGAGACCCAGTACTTC
CDR3 protein: CASSLGGGLETQYF
D gene: -
J gene: TRBJ2-5
V gene: TRBV5-4
CDR3 length: 14
clone size: -

CDR3 DNA: TGTGCCAGCAGCTCTAACGTCAGAAATGAGCAGTTCTTC
CDR3 protein: CASSSNVRNEQFF
D gene: -
J gene: TRBJ2-1
V gene: TRBV7-3
CDR3 length: 13
clone size: -

CDR3 DNA: TGTGCCAGCTCACGCGACAGGGGCACATACAATGAGCAGTTCTTC
CDR3 protein: CASSRDRGTYNEQFF
D gene: TRBD1
J gene: TRBJ2-1
V gene: TRBV18
CDR3 length: 15
clone size: once

CDR3 DNA: TGTGCCAGTAGTCCGCTAGGCGGTTTACCGATGGGGGGCTACACCTTC
CDR3 protein: CASSPLGGLPMGGYTF
D gene: -
J gene: TRBJ1-2
V gene: TRBV19
CDR3 length: 16
clone size: few

CDR3 DNA: TGCGCCAGCAGCCAAGCCACGGGGCCTGAAGCTTTCTTT
CDR3 protein: CASSQATGPEAFF
D gene: -
J gene: TRBJ1-1
V gene: TRBV4-3
CDR3 length: 13
clone size: few

CDR3 DNA: TGTGCCAGCAGTTCAAATACTGACGGCACAGATACGCAGTATTTT
CDR3 protein: CASSSNTDGTDTQYF
D gene: -
J gene: TRBJ2-3
V gene: TRBV7-3
CDR3 length: 15
clone size: -

CDR3 DNA: TGTGCCAGCAGCGTAGACGGGACAGGGAAAACAGATACGCAGTATTTT
CDR3 protein: CASSVDGTGKTDTQYF
D gene: TRBD1
J gene: TRBJ2-3
V gene: TRBV9
CDR3 length: 16
clone size: -

CDR3 DNA: TGTGCCAGCAGCTTAACTAGACTCACAGATACGCAGTATTTT
CDR3 protein: CASSLTRLTDTQYF
D gene: -
J gene: TRBJ2-3
V gene: TRBV7-3
CDR3 length: 14
clone size: -

CDR3 DNA: TGTGCCAGCAGTTTAGCGGTAGGAGATACGCAGTATTTT
CDR3 protein: CASSLAVGDTQYF
D gene: -
J gene: TRBJ2-3
V gene: TRBV12-3/TRBV12-4
CDR3 length: 13
clone size: -

CDR3 DNA: TGTGCCAGCAGTTTAAGCGGGGGCCTCCATGGCTACACCTTC
CDR3 protein: CASSLSGGLHGYTF
D gene: -
J gene: TRBJ1-2
V gene: TRBV28
CDR3 length: 14
clone size: once

CDR3 DNA: TGTGCCAGTAGTATAGGGGCGGGGGGTTACAATGAGCAGTTCTTC
CDR3 protein: CASSIGAGGYNEQFF
D gene: TRBD2
J gene: TRBJ2-1
V gene: TRBV19
CDR3 length: 15
clone size: once

CDR3 DNA: TGTGCCAGCAGTTTTTCAGGTCCCCGGGAGACCCAGTACTTC
CDR3 protein: CASSFSGPRETQYF
D gene: -
J gene: TRBJ2-5
V gene: TRBV28
CDR3 length: 14
clone size: -